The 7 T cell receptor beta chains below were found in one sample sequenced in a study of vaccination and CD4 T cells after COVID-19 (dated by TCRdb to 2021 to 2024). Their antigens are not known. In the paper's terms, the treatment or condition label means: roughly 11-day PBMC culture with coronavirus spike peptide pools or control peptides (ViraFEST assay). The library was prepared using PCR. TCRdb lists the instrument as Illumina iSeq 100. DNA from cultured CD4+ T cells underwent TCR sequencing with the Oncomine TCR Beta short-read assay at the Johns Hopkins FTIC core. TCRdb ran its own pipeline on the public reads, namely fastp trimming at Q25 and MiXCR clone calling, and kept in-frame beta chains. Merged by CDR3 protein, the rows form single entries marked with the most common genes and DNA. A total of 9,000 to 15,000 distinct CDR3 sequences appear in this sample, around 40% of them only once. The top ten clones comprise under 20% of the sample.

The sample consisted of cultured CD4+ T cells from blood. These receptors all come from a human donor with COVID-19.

The CDR3 loop reads CASSPGQFIRGYTF. Here the CDR3 DNA reads TGTGCCAGCAGCCCCGGCCAGTTCATCAGGGGCTACACCTTC. The chain has TRBV7-2 and TRBJ1-2; D remains ambiguous. CDR1 SGHTA and CDR2 FQGNSA come from the germline V gene. The CDR3 extends over 14 amino acids. V lost 5 bases and J lost 8, with 18 bases in between. Full variable domain (missing parts from reference TRBV7-2 and TRBJ1-2): GAGVSQSPSNKVTEKGKDVELRCDPISGHTALYWYRQSLGQGLEFLIYFQGNSAPDKSGLPSDRFSAERTGGSVSTLTIQRTQQEDSAVYLCASSPGQFIRGYTFGSGTRLTVV.

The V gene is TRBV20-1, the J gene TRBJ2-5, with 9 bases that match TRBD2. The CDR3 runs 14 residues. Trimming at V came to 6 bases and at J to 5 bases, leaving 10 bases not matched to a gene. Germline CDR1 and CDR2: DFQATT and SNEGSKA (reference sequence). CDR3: CSAPIGGGAETQYF. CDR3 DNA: TGCAGTGCCCCTATAGGCGGGGGGGCGGAGACCCAGTACTTC.

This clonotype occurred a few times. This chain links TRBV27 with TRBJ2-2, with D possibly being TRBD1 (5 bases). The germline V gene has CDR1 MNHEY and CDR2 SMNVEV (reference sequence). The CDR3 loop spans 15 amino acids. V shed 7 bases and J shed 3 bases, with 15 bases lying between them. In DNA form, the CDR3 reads TGTGCCAGCAAGGCAGGGCGAGTTTACACCGGGGAGCTGTTTTTT. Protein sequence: CASKAGRVYTGELFF.

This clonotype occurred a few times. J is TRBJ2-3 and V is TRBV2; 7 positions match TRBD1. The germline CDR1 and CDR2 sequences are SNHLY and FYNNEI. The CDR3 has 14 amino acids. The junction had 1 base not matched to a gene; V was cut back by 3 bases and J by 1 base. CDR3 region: CASSEGTGTDTQYF. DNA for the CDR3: TGTGCCAGCAGTGAGGGGACAGGCACAGATACGCAGTATTTT.

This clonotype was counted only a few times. The CDR3 bases are TGTGCCAGCACTATAGACGGCAAGAACACTGAAGCTTTCTTT. Protein product: CASTIDGKNTEAFF. The rearrangement joins TRBV2 to TRBJ1-1; D remains ambiguous. The CDR3 runs to 14 residues. Trimming shortened V by 7 bases and J by 1 base, and 13 bases separated the two germline ends. From germline, CDR1 is SNHLY and CDR2 FYNNEI.

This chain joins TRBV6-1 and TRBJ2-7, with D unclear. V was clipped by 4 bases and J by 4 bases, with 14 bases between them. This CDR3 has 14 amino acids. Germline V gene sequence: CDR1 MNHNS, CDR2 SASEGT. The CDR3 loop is CASSGSGSKYEQYF. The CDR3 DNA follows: TGTGCCAGCAGTGGTTCAGGCAGCAAATACGAGCAGTACTTC.

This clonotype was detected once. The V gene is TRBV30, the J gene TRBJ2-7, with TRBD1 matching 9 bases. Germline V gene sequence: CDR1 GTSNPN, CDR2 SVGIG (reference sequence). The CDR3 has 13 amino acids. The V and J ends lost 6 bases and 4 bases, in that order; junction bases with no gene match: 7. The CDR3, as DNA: TGTGCCTGCGGGGACAGGGCTAATTACGAGCAGTACTTC. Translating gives CACGDRANYEQYF.